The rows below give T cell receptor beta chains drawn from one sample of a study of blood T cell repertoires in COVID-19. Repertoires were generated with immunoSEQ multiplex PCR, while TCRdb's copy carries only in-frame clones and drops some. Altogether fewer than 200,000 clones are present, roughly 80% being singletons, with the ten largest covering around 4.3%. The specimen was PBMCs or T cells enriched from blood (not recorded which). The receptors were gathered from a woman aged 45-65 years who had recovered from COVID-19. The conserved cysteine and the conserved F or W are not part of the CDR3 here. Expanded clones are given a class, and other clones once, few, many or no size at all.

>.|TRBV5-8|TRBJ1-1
ASSLQTRIGTEAF
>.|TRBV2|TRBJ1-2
ASSEGQGYGYT
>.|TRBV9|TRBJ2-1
ASSVGTSGMGEQF
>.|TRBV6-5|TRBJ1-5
ASSLYRNQPQH
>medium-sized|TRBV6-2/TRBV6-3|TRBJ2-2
ASSYASTGELF
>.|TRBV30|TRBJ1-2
AWSVGGKGYGYT
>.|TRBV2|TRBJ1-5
ASSETGVNNQPQH
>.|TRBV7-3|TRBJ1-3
ASSLNDPGQGGNTIY
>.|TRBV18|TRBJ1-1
ASSPPVLEGAAF
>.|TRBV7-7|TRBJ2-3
ASSSSGGPRSPQY
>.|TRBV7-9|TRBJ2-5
ASSWSAGEETQY
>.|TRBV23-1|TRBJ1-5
ASSQSPGDRHRGNQPQH
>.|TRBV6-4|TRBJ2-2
ASSLETVGELF
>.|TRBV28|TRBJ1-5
ASRQGQGSQPQH
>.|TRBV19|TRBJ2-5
ASSSRPGQETQY
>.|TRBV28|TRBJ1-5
ASRPRTLYEMAQH
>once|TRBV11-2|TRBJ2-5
ASSPNSGPWTQY
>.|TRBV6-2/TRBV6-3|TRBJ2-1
ASSRTGGLEQF
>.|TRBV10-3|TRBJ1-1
AISRGGTEAF
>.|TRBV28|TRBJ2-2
ASSSSGGTGELF
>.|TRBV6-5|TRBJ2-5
ASTPGTGRETQY
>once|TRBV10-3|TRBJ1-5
AISGGNQPQH
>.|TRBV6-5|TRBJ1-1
ATKRQGFTEAF
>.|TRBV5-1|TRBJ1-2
ASSFRVRGLNYGYT
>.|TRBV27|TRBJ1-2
ASSLGGPNYGYT
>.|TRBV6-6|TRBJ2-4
ASSRLPPRAGGGGGKNIQY
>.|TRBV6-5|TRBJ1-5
ASRRGTWQPQH
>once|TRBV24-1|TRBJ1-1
ATSAPRLGGVRTEAF
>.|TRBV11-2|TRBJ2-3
ASSLTGQGGRRGTDTQY
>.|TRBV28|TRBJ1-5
ASSPGTAIYSNQPQH
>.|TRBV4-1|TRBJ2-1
ASSQGVRQPGYNEQF
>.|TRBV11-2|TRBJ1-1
ASSLDRPRSTEAF
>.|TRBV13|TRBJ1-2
ASSLGTGYYGYT
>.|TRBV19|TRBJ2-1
ASNPRNRGNEQF
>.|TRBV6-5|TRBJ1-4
ASRTQGRGEKLF
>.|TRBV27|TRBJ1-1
ASSLQGGTEAF
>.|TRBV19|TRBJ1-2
ASRRAGYGYGYT
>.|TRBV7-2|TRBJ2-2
ASSRVAGGRTGELF
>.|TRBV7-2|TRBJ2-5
ASSLVRAETQY
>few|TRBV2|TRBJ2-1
ASSVTGSSYNEQF
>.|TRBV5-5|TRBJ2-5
ASSLAGLAGGRETQY
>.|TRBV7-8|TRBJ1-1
ASSLVLDTEAF
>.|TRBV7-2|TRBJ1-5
ASSLGDRSNQPQH
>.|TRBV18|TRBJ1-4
ASSPTGLEREKLF
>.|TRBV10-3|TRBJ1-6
AISRQDDNSPLH
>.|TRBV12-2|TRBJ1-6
ASRTYLNIGVDSPLH
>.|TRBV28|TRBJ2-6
ASRTPSSGANVLT
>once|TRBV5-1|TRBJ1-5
ASSLVPLQGALNQPQH